The 19 T cell receptor beta chains given below trace back to one sample, sequenced in a study of blood T cell repertoires in COVID-19. Generated by immunoSEQ multiplex PCR, the TCRdb table keeps only in-frame clones and is missing some. This sample has approximately 270,000 clones, with almost 90% found just once. Source material: peripheral blood. The receptors originated from a man aged 80 or over with acute or convalescent COVID-19.

The V gene is TRBV5-1, the J gene TRBJ2-1, with 16 bases matching TRBD2. Germline assignment: CDR1 SGHRS and CDR2 YFSETQ. The length of the CDR3 is 20 residues. Germline trimming cut 0 bases from V and 0 bases from J; bases unmatched to any gene: 6. CDR3 DNA sequence: TGCGCCAGCAGCTTGGGACCGGGACTAGCGGGGGGGAGCTCCTACAATGAGCAGTTCTTC. Its protein is CASSLGPGLAGGSSYNEQFF.

The chain links TRBV4-3 to TRBJ1-1; the D gene is possibly TRBD1 (5 bases). Germline V CDR1 and CDR2: LGHNA, YSLEER. The CDR3 is made up of 14 amino acids. Trimming removed 4 bases at V and 4 bases at J, with 13 bases between. DNA for the CDR3: TGCGCCAGCAGCCCCCAAGGAGGGGCCACTGAAGCTTTCTTT. Residues: CASSPQGGATEAFF.

The rearrangement uses TRBV14 and TRBJ2-2; 8 positions match TRBD2. V shed 3 bases and J 1 base; nucleotides not matched to a gene: 4. The CDR3 has 16 residues. Germline V gives CDR1 SGHDN, CDR2 FVKESK. The CDR3 loop is CASSHYTSGNTGELFF. In nucleotides, the CDR3 is TGTGCCAGCAGCCATTATACTAGCGGGAACACCGGGGAGCTGTTTTTT.

The chain carries TRBV28 and TRBJ2-5; the match to TRBD2 covers 7 bases. The germline V gene has CDR1 MDHEN and CDR2 SYDVKM. The J segment lost 4 bases and the V segment lost 7 bases, leaving 15 bases of the junction unmatched. This CDR3 has 16 residues. The CDR3 sequence is CASIPWGEGHRETQYF. CDR3 nucleotides: TGTGCCAGCATCCCCTGGGGGGAGGGCCATCGAGAGACCCAGTACTTC.

This chain links TRBV7-2 with TRBJ1-2; no definite D call. Germline values: CDR1 SGHTA, CDR2 FQGNSA. V dropped 1 base and J dropped 6 bases, with 15 bases sitting between them. The CDR3 is 15 residues long. The CDR3 loop is CASSLDVFPGDGYTF. CDR3 in DNA: TGTGCCAGCAGCTTAGACGTCTTCCCGGGAGATGGCTACACCTTC.

The chain couples TRBV19 to TRBJ2-5; D is possibly TRBD1 (6 bases). The germline V and J ends were trimmed by 5 bases and 6 bases, with 19 bases remaining between them. The CDR3 loop spans 15 amino acids. Per germline, CDR1 LNHDA and CDR2 SQIVND (reference sequence). The CDR3 coding sequence is TGTGCCAGTAGTCCTCGGACAGAAGGGAGCCAGACCCAGTACTTC. Protein product: CASSPRTEGSQTQYF.

This clone was detected only once. This sequence joins TRBV3-1 (or the pseudogene TRBV3-2) and TRBJ1-4; D unclear. Trimming shortened V by 4 bases and J by 6 bases, and 9 bases separated the two germline ends. Per the germline V gene, CDR1 is LGHDT and CDR2 is YNNKEL (reference sequence). The CDR3 has 13 amino acids. In nucleotides, the CDR3 is TGTGCCAGCAGCCCACTAGAATATGAAAAACTGTTTTTT. This encodes CASSPLEYEKLFF.

This chain connects TRBV5-1 to TRBJ1-5; D not resolved. CDR1 SGHRS and CDR2 YFSETQ come from the germline V gene. The CDR3 is 14 amino acids. The ends were cut back, 6 bases at V and 6 bases at J, with 16 bases in the middle. The CDR3 reads CASTLVPGSQPQHF. In nucleotides, the CDR3 is TGCGCCAGCACGTTGGTACCGGGGAGTCAGCCCCAGCATTTT.

Points on this clone: Distinct nucleotide sequences in the sample also encode this CDR3. The rearrangement uses TRBV5-1 and TRBJ1-6, with D possibly matching TRBD1 (6 bases). Per germline, CDR1 SGHRS and CDR2 YFSETQ. This CDR3 is 18 amino acids long. Trimming cost V 2 bases and J 0 bases, with 15 bases left between them. The CDR3 DNA sequence: TGCGCCAGCAGCTTAGCCCTGAGGGGGAGCTCCTATAATTCACCCCTCCACTTT. Its translation: CASSLALRGSSYNSPLHF.

The CDR3 protein is CASSYGGRGMNTEAFF. CDR3 in DNA: TGTGCCAGCAGTTACGGTGGCAGGGGGATGAACACTGAAGCTTTCTTT. The V gene is TRBV6-2 or TRBV6-3, the J gene TRBJ1-1; 7 bases align to TRBD1. This CDR3 comprises 16 residues. J gave up 0 bases and V 2 bases, and 6 bases lay outside the gene matches. The germline gives CDR1 MNHEY, CDR2 SVGEGT.

This chain joins TRBV6-5 and TRBJ1-5; 8 bases line up with TRBD1. The germline V gene encodes CDR1 MNHEY and CDR2 SVGAGI. Germline trimming cut 7 bases from V and 2 bases from J; bases unmatched to any gene: 4. The CDR3 runs 14 residues. The CDR3 reads CASNDRGGNQPQHF. The CDR3 DNA sequence: TGTGCCAGCAACGACAGGGGAGGCAATCAGCCCCAGCATTTT.

The chain recombines TRBV27 with TRBJ2-2; D perhaps matches TRBD2 (6 bases). This CDR3 comprises 14 residues. Trimming stripped 4 bases from V and 6 bases from J, with 12 bases between. Germline CDR1 is MNHEY and CDR2 is SMNVEV (reference sequence). For the CDR3, the DNA is TGTGCCAGCAGTTCGCGACTAGTCCCCGGGGAGCTGTTTTTT. Translation gives CASSSRLVPGELFF.

V gene TRBV3-1 (or the pseudogene TRBV3-2) combines with J gene TRBJ2-5, with TRBD2 matching over 9 bases. Germline CDR1 reads LGHDT; CDR2 reads YNNKEL (reference sequence). The CDR3 covers 17 residues. The trim removed 0 bases at V and 5 bases at J, leaving 10 bases unmatched. The CDR3 sequence: CASSQEVGLANRETQYF. CDR3 DNA: TGTGCCAGCAGCCAAGAAGTAGGACTAGCGAATAGGGAGACCCAGTACTTC.

The chain carries TRBV9 and TRBJ2-3, with a tentative D call TRBD2 (5 bases). This CDR3 is built from 17 residues. Trimming removed 0 bases at V and 1 base at J, with 15 bases between. Per the germline V gene, CDR1 is SGDLS and CDR2 is YYNGEE. The DNA of the CDR3 is TGTGCCAGCAGCGTAGCGCCTACGGGGTCTGGCACAGATACGCAGTATTTT. The encoded protein is CASSVAPTGSGTDTQYF.

The chain employs TRBV4-2 and TRBJ1-3; TRBD1 aligns across 12 bases. This CDR3 spans 16 amino acids. CDR1 and CDR2 (germline): LGHNA, YNFKEQ. Trimming removed 4 bases from V and 2 bases from J; junction bases left unmatched: 3. CDR3 sequence reads: CASSPGTGGAGNTIYF. CDR3 coding DNA: TGTGCCAGCAGCCCCGGGACAGGGGGCGCTGGAAACACCATATATTTT.

This clone was counted between two and nine times. The V and J genes are TRBV7-9 and TRBJ1-4; 7 bases are a match to TRBD1. The CDR3 runs to 16 residues. The trim removed 3 bases at V and 7 bases at J, leaving 11 bases unmatched. CDR1 is SEHNR and CDR2 is FQNEAQ in the germline V gene (reference sequence). For the CDR3, the DNA is TGTGCCAGCAGCTTGTTAACCGGGACAGAAGGTGAAAAACTGTTTTTT. Protein sequence: CASSLLTGTEGEKLFF.

The chain links TRBV7-2 to TRBJ2-7, with 8 bases identical to TRBD2. Germline assignment: CDR1 SGHTA and CDR2 FQGNSA. Trimming took 3 bases from V and 5 from J; bases not matched to a gene: 6. The CDR3 consists of 14 residues. In DNA form, the CDR3 reads TGTGCCAGCAGCTTCCAGCGGGAGAGGAACGAGCAGTACTTC. It yields the protein CASSFQRERNEQYF.

This clone was seen once. The J gene is TRBJ2-5, the V gene TRBV12-3 or TRBV12-4; D is possibly TRBD1 (5 bases). Trimming removed 3 bases from V and 4 bases from J, with 6 bases in between. The CDR3 loop spans 12 amino acids. CDR3 sequence reads: CASSFRGETQYF. In DNA form, the CDR3 reads TGTGCCAGCAGTTTTAGGGGAGAGACCCAGTACTTC.

The chain links TRBV5-1 to TRBJ1-3; 7 bases line up with TRBD1. Germline-derived CDR1 and CDR2 are SGHRS and YFSETQ. The J segment lost 0 bases and the V segment lost 0 bases, leaving 3 bases of the junction unmatched. The length of the CDR3 is 16 residues. The CDR3 is CASSLAEGASGNTIYF. In nucleotides, the CDR3 is TGCGCCAGCAGCTTGGCCGAGGGGGCCTCTGGAAACACCATATATTTT.